The 14 T cell receptor beta chains below were found in one sample sequenced in a study of shared clonotypes between healthy human individuals. Assay: immunoSEQ multiplex PCR; the TCRdb copy retains only in-frame clones and omits some. The sample lists about 470,000 clones, more than 75% occurring once. Sequenced input: PBMCs. The receptors come from a woman between 35 and 50 years old in good health. Some clones in this sample may be carry-over from other donors' samples.

This clone was seen just once. V is TRBV7-6 and J is TRBJ2-7; 8 bases match TRBD2. The V gene end was trimmed by 1 base and the J gene end by 1 base; junction bases not matched to a gene: 3. CDR1 is SGHVS and CDR2 is FNYEAQ in the germline V gene. The CDR3 consists of 15 residues. The CDR3 bases are TGTGCCAGCAGCTTAGGACCGGGAGGGTCCTACGAGCAGTACTTC. Protein sequence: CASSLGPGGSYEQYF.

This clone was counted many times. The chain recombines TRBV30 with TRBJ2-3, with TRBD2 matching over 10 bases. The CDR3 length is 15 residues. V lost 8 bases, J lost 5 bases, and 13 bases stayed unmatched. Germline V gene data show CDR1 as GTSNPN and CDR2 as SVGIG (reference sequence). The CDR3 reads CARGGSGRAVDTQYF. CDR3 in DNA: TGTGCCCGGGGAGGGAGCGGGAGGGCAGTAGATACGCAGTATTTT.

This clone was seen a handful of times. The chain uses TRBV5-4 and TRBJ2-3; TRBD1 is a possible D gene (6 bases). V was cut by 4 bases and J by 1 base, with 10 bases left in between. This CDR3 comprises 14 residues. CDR1 is SGHNT and CDR2 is YYREEE in the germline V gene (reference sequence). DNA for the CDR3: TGTGCCAGCAGCCTTCGACAGGGCACAGATACGCAGTATTTT. Its translation is CASSLRQGTDTQYF.

The chain links TRBV7-9 to TRBJ2-7, with 8 positions matching TRBD2. J was trimmed by 0 bases and V by 5 bases; bases with no gene match: 12. The CDR3 contains 17 residues. Germline loops: CDR1 SEHNR, CDR2 FQNEAQ (reference sequence). The CDR3 DNA reads as TGTGCCAGCAGCCCCGGACTAGCACTTCGAATCTCCTACGAGCAGTACTTC. Residues: CASSPGLALRISYEQYF.

This clone occurred once. V and J are TRBV7-8 and TRBJ2-7; perhaps D is TRBD1 or TRBD2 (6 bases each). CDR1 and CDR2 (germline): SGHVS, FQNEAQ. The CDR3 has 16 residues. V lost 5 bases and J 6 bases, leaving 23 bases between the germline ends. The CDR3 here is CASSPGGNRVLLEQYF. Here the CDR3 DNA reads TGTGCCAGCAGCCCCGGAGGGAACAGGGTACTTCTCGAGCAGTACTTC.

The V gene is TRBV28, the J gene TRBJ2-3; D is tentatively TRBD1 or TRBD2 (5 bases each). V gave up 7 bases and J gave up 2 bases, with 19 bases separating them. Germline lookup yields CDR1 MDHEN and CDR2 SYDVKM. This CDR3 is built from 16 residues. DNA for the CDR3: TGTGCCAGCACCTACAGCGCTGGGGGAAACACAGATACGCAGTATTTT. Amino acids: CASTYSAGGNTDTQYF.

This clone was detected ten times or more. The genes are TRBV7-9 and TRBJ1-1, with TRBD1 as a possible D gene (6 bases). Germline-derived CDR1 and CDR2 are SEHNR and FQNEAQ (reference sequence). The CDR3 consists of 14 residues. V was cut by 4 bases and J by 1 base, with 10 bases left in between. CDR3 bases: TGTGCCAGCAGCTCAACGGACAGGAACACTGAAGCTTTCTTT. Translating gives CASSSTDRNTEAFF.

J is TRBJ1-1 and V is TRBV29-1; TRBD1 might be the D (6 bases). Trimming cost V 7 bases and J 10 bases, with 10 bases left between them. The germline V gene has CDR1 SQVTM and CDR2 ANQGSEA. This CDR3 spans 9 amino acids. CDR3 region: CSAEGGAFF. The CDR3 DNA sequence: TGCAGCGCCGAGGGGGGAGCTTTCTTT.

The rearrangement links TRBV2 to TRBJ1-3, with D uncertain. This CDR3 is 13 amino acids long. Germline lookup yields CDR1 SNHLY and CDR2 FYNNEI. The V end lost 5 bases, the J end lost 0 bases, and 5 bases lay between the germline ends. The CDR3 DNA reads TGTGCCAGCAGTACATACTCTGGAAACACCATATATTTT. Translation: CASSTYSGNTIYF.

Notes on this clone: A far larger clone is only one base removed, so a read error is likely. The chain couples TRBV6-1 to TRBJ2-7, with TRBD2 matching 11 bases. Germline assignment: CDR1 MNHNS and CDR2 SASEGT. The CDR3 runs to 15 residues. CDR3 coding DNA: TGTGCCAGCGAAGGAACTAGCGGGAGTTCCTACGAGCAGTGCTTC. This sequence encodes CASEGTSGSSYEQCF.

CDR3: CASSFRVSYGYTF. CDR3 DNA sequence: TGTGCCAGCAGCTTTAGGGTATCCTATGGCTACACCTTC. The chain combines TRBV11-2 with TRBJ1-2; D is unclear. The germline gives CDR1 SGHAT, CDR2 FQNNGV. The CDR3 length is 13 residues. V was shortened by 3 bases and J by 4 bases, with 9 bases between the two germline ends. The full variable domain, its missing parts supplied by reference TRBV11-2 and TRBJ1-2, is EAGVAQSPRYKIIEKRQSVAFWCNPISGHATLYWYQQILGQGPKLLIQFQNNGVVDDSQLPKDRFSAERLKGVDSTLKIQPAKLEDSAVYLCASSFRVSYGYTFGSGTRLTVV.

The CDR3 DNA reads TGTGCCAGCAGGTGGCCACAGAGTCTATATGGCTACACCTTC. Protein: CASRWPQSLYGYTF. V and J are TRBV28 and TRBJ1-2; D is undetermined. Germline values: CDR1 MDHEN, CDR2 SYDVKM. The CDR3 covers 14 residues. V was pared by 6 bases and J by 5 bases, with 16 bases between.

V and J are TRBV4-1 and TRBJ1-1; D might be TRBD1 (5 bases). Germline CDR1 MGHRA, CDR2 YSYEKL. Trimming stripped 4 bases from V and 6 bases from J, with 15 bases between. There are 14 residues in the CDR3. The CDR3 DNA follows: TGCGCCAGCAGCCGAGGACATTCGAGGGCTGAAGCTTTCTTT. This codes for CASSRGHSRAEAFF.

The chain uses TRBV4-3 and TRBJ2-5; TRBD2 might be the D (7 bases). The CDR3 length is 16 residues. The germline CDR1 and CDR2 sequences are LGHNA and YSLEER. V shed 0 bases and J shed 4 bases, with 15 bases lying between them. For the CDR3, the DNA is TGCGCCAGCAGCCAAGAGAGGTGGCGGGGGCGAGAGACCCAGTACTTC. Residues: CASSQERWRGRETQYF.